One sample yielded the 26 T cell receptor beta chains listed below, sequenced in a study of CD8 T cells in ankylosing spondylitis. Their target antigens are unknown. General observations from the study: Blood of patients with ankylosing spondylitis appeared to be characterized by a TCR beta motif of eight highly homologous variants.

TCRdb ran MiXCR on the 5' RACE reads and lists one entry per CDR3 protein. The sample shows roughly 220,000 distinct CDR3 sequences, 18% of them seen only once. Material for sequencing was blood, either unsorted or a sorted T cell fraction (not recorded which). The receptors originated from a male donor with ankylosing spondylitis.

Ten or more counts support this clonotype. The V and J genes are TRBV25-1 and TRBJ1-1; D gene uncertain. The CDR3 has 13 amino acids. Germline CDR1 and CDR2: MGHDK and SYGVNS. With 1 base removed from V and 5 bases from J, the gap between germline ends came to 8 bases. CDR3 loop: CASSEFPTTEAFF. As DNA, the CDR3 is TGTGCCAGCAGTGAATTCCCGACTACTGAAGCTTTCTTT.

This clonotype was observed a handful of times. The chain's CDR3 is CASSQETDGYNSPLHF. The CDR3 bases are TGTGCCAGCAGCCAAGAGACGGACGGTTATAATTCACCCCTCCACTTT. This chain joins TRBV14 and TRBJ1-6; D uncertain. The CDR3 consists of 16 residues. V gave up 0 bases and J gave up 4 bases, with 10 bases separating them. Looked up from germline, CDR1 is SGHDN and CDR2 is FVKESK. Looking up the rest from reference TRBV14 and TRBJ1-6 gives the full variable domain: EAGVTQFPSHSVIEKGQTVTLRCDPISGHDNLYWYRRVMGKEIKFLLHFVKESKQDESGMPNNRFLAERTGGTYSTLKVQPAELEDSGVYFCASSQETDGYNSPLHFGNGTRLTVT.

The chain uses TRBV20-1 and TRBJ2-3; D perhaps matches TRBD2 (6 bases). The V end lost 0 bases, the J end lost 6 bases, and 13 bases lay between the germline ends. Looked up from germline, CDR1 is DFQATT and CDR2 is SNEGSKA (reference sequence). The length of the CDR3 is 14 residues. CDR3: CSAREVGGSDTQYF. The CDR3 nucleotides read TGCAGTGCTAGAGAAGTGGGGGGATCTGATACGCAGTATTTT.

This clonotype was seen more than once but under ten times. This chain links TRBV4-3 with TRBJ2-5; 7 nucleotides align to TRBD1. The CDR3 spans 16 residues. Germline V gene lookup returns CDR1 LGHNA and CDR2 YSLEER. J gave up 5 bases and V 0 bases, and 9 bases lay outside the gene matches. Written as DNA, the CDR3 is TGCGCCAGCAGCCAAGAGTGGTACAGGGGCGGTGAGACCCAGTACTTC. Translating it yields CASSQEWYRGGETQYF.

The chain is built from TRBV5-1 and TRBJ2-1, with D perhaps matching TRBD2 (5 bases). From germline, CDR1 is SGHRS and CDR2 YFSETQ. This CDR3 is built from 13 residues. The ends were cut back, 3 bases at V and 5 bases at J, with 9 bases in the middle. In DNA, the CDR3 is TGCGCCAGCAGCTGGCTGGGAGACAATGAGCAGTTCTTC. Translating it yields CASSWLGDNEQFF. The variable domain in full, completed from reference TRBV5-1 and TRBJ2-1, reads KAGVTQTPRYLIKTRGQQVTLSCSPISGHRSVSWYQQTPGQGLQFLFEYFSETQRNKGNFPGRFSGRQFSNSRSEMNVSTLELGDSALYLCASSWLGDNEQFFGPGTRLTVL.

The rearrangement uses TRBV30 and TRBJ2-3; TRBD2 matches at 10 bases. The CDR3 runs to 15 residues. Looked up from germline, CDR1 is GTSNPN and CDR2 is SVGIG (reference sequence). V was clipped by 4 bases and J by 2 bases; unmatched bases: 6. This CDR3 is CAWTGLAETTDTQYF. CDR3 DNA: TGTGCCTGGACCGGACTAGCGGAGACCACAGATACGCAGTATTTT.

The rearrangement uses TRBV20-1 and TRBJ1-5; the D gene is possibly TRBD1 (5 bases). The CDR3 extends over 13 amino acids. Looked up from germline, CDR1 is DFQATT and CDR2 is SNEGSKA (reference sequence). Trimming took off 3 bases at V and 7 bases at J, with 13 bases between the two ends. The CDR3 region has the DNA TGCAGTGCTAGTTACGGGGACTGGCAGCCCCAGCATTTT. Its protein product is CSASYGDWQPQHF.

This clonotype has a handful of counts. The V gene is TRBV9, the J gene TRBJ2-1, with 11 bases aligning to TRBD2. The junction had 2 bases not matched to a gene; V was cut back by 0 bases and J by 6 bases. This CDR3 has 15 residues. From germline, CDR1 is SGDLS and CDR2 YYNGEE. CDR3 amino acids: CASSVGLAGGNEQFF. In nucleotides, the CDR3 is TGTGCCAGCAGCGTAGGGCTAGCGGGAGGCAATGAGCAGTTCTTC. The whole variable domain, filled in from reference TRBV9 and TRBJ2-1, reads DSGVTQTPKHLITATGQRVTLRCSPRSGDLSVYWYQQSLDQGLQFLIQYYNGEERAKGNILERFSAQQFPDLHSELNLSSLELGDSALYFCASSVGLAGGNEQFFGPGTRLTVL.

This CDR3 is CASSPWTAPYEQYF. CDR3 DNA sequence: TGTGCCAGCTCACCCTGGACAGCCCCCTACGAGCAGTACTTC. V usage is TRBV18 and J usage is TRBJ2-7; possibly TRBD1 for D (6 bases). Germline lookup yields CDR1 KGHSH and CDR2 LQKENI. Trimming took 3 bases from V and 2 from J, leaving 11 bases between them. CDR3 length: 14 residues.

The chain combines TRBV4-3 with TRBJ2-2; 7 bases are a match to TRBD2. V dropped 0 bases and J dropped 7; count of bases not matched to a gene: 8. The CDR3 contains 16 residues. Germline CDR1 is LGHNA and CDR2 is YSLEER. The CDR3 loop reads CASSQDLRGVGGELFF. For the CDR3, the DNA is TGCGCCAGCAGCCAAGATCTTCGGGGGGTAGGCGGGGAGCTGTTTTTT.

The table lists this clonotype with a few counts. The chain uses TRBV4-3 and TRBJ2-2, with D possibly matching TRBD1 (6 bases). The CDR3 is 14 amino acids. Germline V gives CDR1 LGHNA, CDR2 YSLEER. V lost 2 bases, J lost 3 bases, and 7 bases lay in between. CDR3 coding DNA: TGCGCCAGCAGCCAACACAGGGACACCGGGGAGCTGTTTTTT. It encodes CASSQHRDTGELFF.

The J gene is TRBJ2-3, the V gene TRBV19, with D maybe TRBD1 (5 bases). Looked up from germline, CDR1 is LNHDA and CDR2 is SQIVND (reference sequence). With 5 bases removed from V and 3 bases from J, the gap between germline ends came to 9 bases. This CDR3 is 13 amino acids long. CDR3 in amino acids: CASSGATTDTQYF. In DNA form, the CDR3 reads TGTGCCAGTAGTGGGGCGACGACAGATACGCAGTATTTT.

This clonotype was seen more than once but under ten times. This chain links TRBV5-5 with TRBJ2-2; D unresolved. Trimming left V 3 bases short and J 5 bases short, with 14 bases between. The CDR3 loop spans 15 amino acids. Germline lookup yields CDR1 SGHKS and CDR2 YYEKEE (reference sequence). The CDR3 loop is CASSSSLFETGELFF. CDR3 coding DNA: TGTGCCAGCAGCTCCTCTCTCTTCGAAACCGGGGAGCTGTTTTTT.

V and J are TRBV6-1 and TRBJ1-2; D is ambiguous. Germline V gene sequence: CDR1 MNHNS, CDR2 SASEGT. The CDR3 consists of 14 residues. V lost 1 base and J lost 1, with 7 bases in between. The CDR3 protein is CASSEVGGNYGYTF. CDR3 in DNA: TGTGCCAGCAGTGAAGTGGGAGGTAACTATGGCTACACCTTC.

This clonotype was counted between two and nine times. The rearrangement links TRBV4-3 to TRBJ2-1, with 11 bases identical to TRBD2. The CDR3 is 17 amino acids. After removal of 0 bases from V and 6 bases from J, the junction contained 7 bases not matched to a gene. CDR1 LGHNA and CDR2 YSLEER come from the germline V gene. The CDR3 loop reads CASSQDFSGRDLNEQFF. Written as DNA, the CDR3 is TGCGCCAGCAGCCAAGATTTTAGCGGGAGGGATCTCAATGAGCAGTTCTTC.

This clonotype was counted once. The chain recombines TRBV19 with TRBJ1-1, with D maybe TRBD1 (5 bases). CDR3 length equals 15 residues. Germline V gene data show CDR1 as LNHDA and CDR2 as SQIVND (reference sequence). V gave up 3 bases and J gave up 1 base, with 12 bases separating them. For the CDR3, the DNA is TGTGCCAGTAGTATTTCCGGACACTCGAACACTGAAGCTTTCTTT. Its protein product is CASSISGHSNTEAFF.

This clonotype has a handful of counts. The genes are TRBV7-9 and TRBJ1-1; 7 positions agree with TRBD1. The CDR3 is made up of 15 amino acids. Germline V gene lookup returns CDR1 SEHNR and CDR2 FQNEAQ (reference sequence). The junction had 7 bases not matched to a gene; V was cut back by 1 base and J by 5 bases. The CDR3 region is CASSLGQGRETEAFF. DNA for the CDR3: TGTGCCAGCAGCTTAGGACAGGGAAGGGAGACTGAAGCTTTCTTT.

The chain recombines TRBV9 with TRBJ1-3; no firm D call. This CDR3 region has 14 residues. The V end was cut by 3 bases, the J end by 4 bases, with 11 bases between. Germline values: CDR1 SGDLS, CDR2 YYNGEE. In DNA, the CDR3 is TGTGCCAGCAGCGGTGGTAATCCGGGAAACACCATATATTTT. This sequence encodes CASSGGNPGNTIYF.

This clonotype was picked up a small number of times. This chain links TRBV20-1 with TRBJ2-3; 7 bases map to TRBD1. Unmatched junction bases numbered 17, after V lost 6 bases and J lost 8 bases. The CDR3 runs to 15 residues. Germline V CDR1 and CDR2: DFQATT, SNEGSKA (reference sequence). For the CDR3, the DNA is TGCAGTGCAAGGACAGGCGAGGACTCGACCTTTACGCAGTATTTT. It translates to CSARTGEDSTFTQYF.

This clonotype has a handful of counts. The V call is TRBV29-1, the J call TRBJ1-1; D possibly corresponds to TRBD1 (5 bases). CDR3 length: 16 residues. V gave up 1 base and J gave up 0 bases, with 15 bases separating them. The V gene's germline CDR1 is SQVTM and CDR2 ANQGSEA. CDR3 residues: CSVEGVLGRLNTEAFF. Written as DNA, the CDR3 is TGCAGCGTTGAAGGGGTGTTGGGGCGACTGAACACTGAAGCTTTCTTT.

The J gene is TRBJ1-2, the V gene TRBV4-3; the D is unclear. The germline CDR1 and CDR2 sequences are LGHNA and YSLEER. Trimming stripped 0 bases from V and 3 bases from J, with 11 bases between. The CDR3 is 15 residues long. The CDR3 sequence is CASSQDRQLHYGYTF. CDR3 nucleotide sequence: TGCGCCAGCAGCCAAGATCGGCAGCTTCACTATGGCTACACCTTC.

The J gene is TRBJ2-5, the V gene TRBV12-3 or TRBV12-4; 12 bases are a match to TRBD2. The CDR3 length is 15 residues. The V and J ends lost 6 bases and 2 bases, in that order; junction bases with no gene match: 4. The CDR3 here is CASSKLAGGQETQYF. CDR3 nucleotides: TGTGCCAGCAGCAAACTAGCGGGGGGACAAGAGACCCAGTACTTC.

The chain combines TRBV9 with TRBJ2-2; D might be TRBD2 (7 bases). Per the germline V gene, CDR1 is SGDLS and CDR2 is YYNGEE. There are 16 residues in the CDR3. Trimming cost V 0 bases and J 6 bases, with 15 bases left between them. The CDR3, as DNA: TGTGCCAGCAGCGTAGCGGCGGGGGCCTCCTCCGGGGAGCTGTTTTTT. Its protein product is CASSVAAGASSGELFF. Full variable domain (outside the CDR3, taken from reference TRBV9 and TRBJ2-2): DSGVTQTPKHLITATGQRVTLRCSPRSGDLSVYWYQQSLDQGLQFLIQYYNGEERAKGNILERFSAQQFPDLHSELNLSSLELGDSALYFCASSVAAGASSGELFFGEGSRLTVL.

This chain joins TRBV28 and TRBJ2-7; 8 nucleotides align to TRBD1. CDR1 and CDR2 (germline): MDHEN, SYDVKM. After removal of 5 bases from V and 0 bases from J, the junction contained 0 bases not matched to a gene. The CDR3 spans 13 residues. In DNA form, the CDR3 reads TGTGCCAGCAGTACAGGGGGCTCCTACGAGCAGTACTTC. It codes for CASSTGGSYEQYF.

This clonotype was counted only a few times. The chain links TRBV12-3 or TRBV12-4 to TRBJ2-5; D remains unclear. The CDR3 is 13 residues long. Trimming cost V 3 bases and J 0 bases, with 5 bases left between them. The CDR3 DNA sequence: TGTGCCAGCAGTTTTTGGGACCAAGAGACCCAGTACTTC. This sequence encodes CASSFWDQETQYF.

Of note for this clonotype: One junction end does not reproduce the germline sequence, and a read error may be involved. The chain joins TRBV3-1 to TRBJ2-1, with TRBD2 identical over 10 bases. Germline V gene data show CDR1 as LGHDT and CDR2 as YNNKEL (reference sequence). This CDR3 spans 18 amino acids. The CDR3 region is CACSQVLRTSGVYNEQFF. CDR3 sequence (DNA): TGTGCCTGCAGCCAAGTCCTAAGGACTAGCGGAGTTTACAATGAGCAGTTCTTC.